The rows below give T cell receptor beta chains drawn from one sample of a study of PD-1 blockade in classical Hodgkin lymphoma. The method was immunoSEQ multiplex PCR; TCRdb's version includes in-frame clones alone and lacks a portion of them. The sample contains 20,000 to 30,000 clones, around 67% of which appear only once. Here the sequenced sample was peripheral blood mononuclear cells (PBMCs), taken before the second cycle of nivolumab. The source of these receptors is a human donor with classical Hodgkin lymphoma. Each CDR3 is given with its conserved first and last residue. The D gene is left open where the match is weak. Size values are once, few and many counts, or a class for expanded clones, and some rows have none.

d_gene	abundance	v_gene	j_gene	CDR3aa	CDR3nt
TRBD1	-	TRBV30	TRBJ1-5	CAWSAVGQALNQPQHF	TGTGCCTGGAGTGCCGTAGGACAGGCTCTTAATCAGCCCCAGCATTTT
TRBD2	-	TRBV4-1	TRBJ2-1	CASSQARPRTSGGSGNEQFF	TGCGCCAGCAGCCAAGCCCGACCTAGGACTAGCGGGGGGTCGGGGAATGAGCAGTTCTTC
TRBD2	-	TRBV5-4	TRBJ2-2	CASMGLAQSGELFF	TGTGCCAGCATGGGACTAGCCCAGTCCGGGGAGCTGTTTTTT
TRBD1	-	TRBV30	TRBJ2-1	CALGQGSAYNEQFF	TGTGCCTTGGGACAGGGGTCCGCCTACAATGAGCAGTTCTTC
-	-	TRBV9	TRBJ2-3	CASSVGPGDTQYF	TGTGCCAGCAGCGTAGGGCCCGGAGATACGCAGTATTTT
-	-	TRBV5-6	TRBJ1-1	CASSLAGREAFF	TGTGCCAGCAGCTTGGCGGGCCGTGAAGCTTTCTTT
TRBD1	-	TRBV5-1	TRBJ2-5	CASSLGGTAQETQYF	TGCGCCAGCAGCTTGGGGGGGACAGCCCAAGAGACCCAGTACTTC
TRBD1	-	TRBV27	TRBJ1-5	CASSADTGGNQPQHF	TGTGCCAGCAGTGCAGACACAGGGGGAAATCAGCCCCAGCATTTT
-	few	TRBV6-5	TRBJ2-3	CASRAPGGTQYF	TGTGCCAGCAGGGCCCCCGGTGGGACGCAGTATTTT
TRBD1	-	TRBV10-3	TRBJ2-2	CAISEPRTGVGGELFF	TGTGCCATCAGTGAGCCCAGGACAGGGGTAGGCGGGGAGCTGTTTTTT
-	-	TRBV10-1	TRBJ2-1	CASSETDSEQFF	TGCGCCAGCAGTGAGACCGACAGCGAGCAGTTCTTC
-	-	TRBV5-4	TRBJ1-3	CASSLLGGPGNTIYF	TGTGCCAGCAGCCTATTGGGGGGACCTGGAAACACCATATATTTT
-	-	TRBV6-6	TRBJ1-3	CASSYSTATSGNTIYF	TGTGCCAGCAGTTACTCGACAGCAACCTCTGGAAACACCATATATTTT
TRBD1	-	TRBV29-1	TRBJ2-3	CSVEWDRVRRTQYF	TGCAGCGTTGAATGGGACAGGGTACGGCGAACGCAGTATTTT
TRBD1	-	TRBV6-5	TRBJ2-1	CASRGTGRDEQFF	TGTGCCAGCAGAGGGACAGGGAGGGATGAGCAGTTCTTC
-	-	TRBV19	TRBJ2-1	CASSQTSDLGEQFF	TGTGCCAGTAGCCAGACTAGTGATTTAGGTGAGCAGTTCTTC
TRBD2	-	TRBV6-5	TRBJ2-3	CATQKRGGLGDTQYF	TGTGCCACTCAGAAGCGGGGGGGCCTTGGAGATACGCAGTATTTT
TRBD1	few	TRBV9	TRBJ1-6	CASSVGDSFNSPLHF	TGTGCCAGCAGCGTAGGGGACAGCTTTAATTCACCCCTCCACTTT
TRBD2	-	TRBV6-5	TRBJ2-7	CASRDSGSSYEQYF	TGTGCCAGCAGAGACAGCGGGAGCTCCTACGAGCAGTACTTC
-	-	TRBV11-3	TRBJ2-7	CASSLGAQSLIPYEQYF	TGTGCCAGCAGCTTAGGGGCCCAGTCCTTGATACCCTACGAGCAGTACTTC
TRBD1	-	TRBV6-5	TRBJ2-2	CASSHPGQGAGELFF	TGTGCCAGCAGCCACCCGGGACAGGGCGCCGGGGAGCTGTTTTTT
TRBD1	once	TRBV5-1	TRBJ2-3	CASSRTGGQDTQYF	TGCGCCAGCAGCCGGACAGGGGGACAAGATACGCAGTATTTT
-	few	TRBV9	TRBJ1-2	CASSGPRGEDYGYTF	TGTGCCAGCAGCGGCCCTCGGGGAGAGGACTATGGCTACACCTTC
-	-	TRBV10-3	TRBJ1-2	CAIKELQAFHGYTF	TGTGCCATCAAGGAACTTCAAGCTTTTCATGGCTACACCTTC
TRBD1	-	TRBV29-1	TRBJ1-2	CSVTTGGDGYTF	TGCAGCGTCACCACAGGGGGGGATGGCTACACCTTC
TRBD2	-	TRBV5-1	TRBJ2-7	CASSKGLAGLYEQYF	TGCGCCAGCAGCAAGGGACTAGCGGGCCTCTACGAGCAGTACTTC
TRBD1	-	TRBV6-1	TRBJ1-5	CASKVQGAIQPQHF	TGTGCCAGCAAGGTCCAGGGGGCTATTCAGCCCCAGCATTTT
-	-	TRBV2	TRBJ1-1	CASSGGAGGGTEAFF	TGTGCCAGCAGTGGGGGGGCGGGAGGTGGAACTGAAGCTTTCTTT
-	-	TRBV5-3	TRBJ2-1	CARSPAAGTNEQFF	TGTGCCAGAAGCCCCGCGGCGGGCACGAATGAGCAGTTCTTC
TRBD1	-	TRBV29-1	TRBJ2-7	CSVFQGADEQYF	TGCAGCGTTTTCCAGGGGGCTGACGAGCAGTACTTC
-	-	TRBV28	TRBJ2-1	CASSSILAGSSYNEQFF	TGTGCCAGCAGTTCTATACTGGCGGGAAGCTCCTACAATGAGCAGTTCTTC
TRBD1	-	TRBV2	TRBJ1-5	CASSGQGRGQPQHF	TGTGCCAGCAGTGGACAGGGGAGGGGTCAGCCCCAGCATTTT
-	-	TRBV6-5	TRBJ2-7	CASRDSYTYEQYF	TGTGCCAGCCGAGACAGTTACACCTACGAGCAGTACTTC
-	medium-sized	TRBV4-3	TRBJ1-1	CASSQEGVTTEAFF	TGCGCCAGCAGCCAAGAGGGGGTGACGACTGAAGCTTTCTTT
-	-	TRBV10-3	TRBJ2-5	CAISESPQETQYF	TGTGCCATCAGCGAGTCCCCCCAGGAGACCCAGTACTTC
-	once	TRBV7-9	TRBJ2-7	CASSGVASSYEQYF	TGTGCCAGTTCGGGGGTAGCGAGCTCCTACGAGCAGTACTTC
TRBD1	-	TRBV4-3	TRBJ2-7	CASSQEGGQGREQYF	TGCGCCAGCAGCCAAGAGGGAGGACAGGGCAGAGAGCAGTACTTC
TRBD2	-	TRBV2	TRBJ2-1	CASRETSGGTLSYNEQFF	TGTGCCAGCAGGGAGACTAGCGGGGGGACCCTCTCCTACAATGAGCAGTTCTTC
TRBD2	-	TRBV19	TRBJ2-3	CASRTGGSDTQYF	TGTGCCAGTAGAACCGGGGGGTCCGATACGCAGTATTTT
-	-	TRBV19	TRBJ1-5	CASSVGRRAGQPQHF	TGTGCCAGTAGTGTGGGACGGCGGGCGGGGCAGCCCCAGCATTTT
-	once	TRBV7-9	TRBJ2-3	CASSFLGDHPLTDTQYF	TGTGCCAGCAGCTTCCTGGGTGATCACCCTCTTACAGATACGCAGTATTTT
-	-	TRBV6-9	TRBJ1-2	CASSEGPRGYGYTF	TGTGCCAGCAGTGAAGGTCCCCGGGGCTATGGCTACACCTTC
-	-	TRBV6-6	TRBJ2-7	CASSLETGYEQYF	TGTGCCAGCAGTCTGGAAACCGGATACGAGCAGTACTTC
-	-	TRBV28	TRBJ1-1	CASSYQRGVGTEAFF	TGTGCCAGCAGTTACCAAAGGGGAGTCGGGACTGAAGCTTTCTTT
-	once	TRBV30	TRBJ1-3	CAWSGGRPGNTIYF	TGTGCCTGGAGTGGAGGGAGGCCCGGAAACACCATATATTTT
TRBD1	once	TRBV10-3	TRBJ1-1	CAISGTGGTEAFF	TGTGCCATCAGCGGGACAGGGGGAACTGAAGCTTTCTTT
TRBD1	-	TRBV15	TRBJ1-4	CATSRDLGTGEEKLFF	TGTGCCACCAGCAGAGATCTAGGGACAGGGGAGGAAAAACTGTTTTTT
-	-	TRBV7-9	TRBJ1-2	CASSLDMGANYGYTF	TGTGCCAGCAGCTTAGATATGGGAGCTAACTATGGCTACACCTTC
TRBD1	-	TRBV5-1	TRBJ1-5	CASSKLPGQVNQPQHF	TGCGCCAGCAGTAAACTGCCCGGACAGGTTAATCAGCCCCAGCATTTT
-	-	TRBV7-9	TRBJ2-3	CASSLTRTTDTQYF	TGTGCCAGCAGCTTGACACGTACCACAGATACGCAGTATTTT